The rows below give T cell receptor beta chains drawn from one sample of a study of CXCR3-negative and CXCR3-positive naive CD8 T cells. Reprocessing the 5' RACE reads, TCRdb reports a single entry for every CDR3 protein and omits DNA. The sample holds approximately 100,000 distinct CDR3 sequences. Sequencing was done on a sample of naive CXCR3- CD8+ T cells from blood. Source of these receptors: a human donor in good health. Some clones in this sample may be carry-over from other donors' samples. Each CDR3 is given with its conserved first and last residue.

length: 16; V: TRBV4-3; J: TRBJ2-7; CDR3: CASSQDYGREKDEQYF
length: 15; V: TRBV6-5; J: TRBJ2-1; CDR3: CASSYVGGRYNEQFF
length: 14; V: TRBV12-3/TRBV12-4; J: TRBJ1-4; CDR3: CASKSDSWNEKLFF
length: 15; V: TRBV7-9; J: TRBJ2-7; CDR3: CASSTDIGDSYEQYF
length: 15; V: TRBV7-2; J: TRBJ2-4; CDR3: CASSFDSSGKNIQYF
length: 12; V: TRBV12-5; J: TRBJ2-2; CDR3: CASGQRPGELFF
length: 16; V: TRBV11-3; J: TRBJ2-2; CDR3: CASSLVSREVAGELFF
length: 15; V: TRBV11-2; J: TRBJ2-3; CDR3: CASSLAGRGTDTQYF
length: 17; V: TRBV6-1; J: TRBJ2-7; CDR3: CASSEGGLAGPTDEQYF
length: 14; V: TRBV2; J: TRBJ1-2; CDR3: CASSGTETNYGYTF
length: 14; V: TRBV7-2; J: TRBJ2-7; CDR3: CASSLNPGFYEQYF
length: 16; V: TRBV12-3/TRBV12-4; J: TRBJ1-1; CDR3: CASSLALDRVKAEAFF
length: 15; V: TRBV6-5; J: TRBJ2-2; CDR3: CASSSSDAITGELFF
length: 14; V: TRBV28; J: TRBJ2-2; CDR3: CASSFVDNTGELFF
length: 16; V: TRBV7-2; J: TRBJ2-3; CDR3: CASSSGTGDFTDTQYF
length: 15; V: TRBV7-3; J: TRBJ2-1; CDR3: CASSLIGGPYNEQFF
length: 16; V: TRBV28; J: TRBJ2-5; CDR3: CASSPTGGLRDETQYF
length: 15; V: TRBV15; J: TRBJ2-2; CDR3: CATSRDGPEAGELFF
length: 14; V: TRBV28; J: TRBJ2-3; CDR3: CASTGQLQTDTQYF
length: 13; V: TRBV12-5; J: TRBJ1-1; CDR3: CASGEDRGTEAFF
length: 19; V: TRBV11-2; J: TRBJ2-2; CDR3: CASSLRGFAGGVNTGELFF